The 7 T cell receptor beta chains below all came from one sample that was sequenced in a study of regulatory T cells in long-lasting Graves disease. CDR3-region Arm-PCR and iRepertoire HTBI primers produced the TCR beta libraries. Via MiXCR, TCRdb re-called the multiplex PCR reads, giving one row per CDR3 protein. Found here are about 220,000 distinct CDR3 sequences, around 20% of them singletons; the top ten hold around 11%. The sample's time point: newly diagnosed GD, antithyroid drugs for less than 3 months. TCR sequences were obtained from RNA taken from PBMCs. The same data also contributed to another study, on T cells in Graves' hyperthyroidism and ophthalmopathy.

The source material was peripheral blood mononuclear cells (PBMCs), sampled at new diagnosis, from a patient treated with antithyroid drugs. The receptors were sampled from a woman aged 25 to 39 with Graves disease.

This clonotype was picked up many times. One end of the junction fails to match germline, which may point to a read error. The chain recombines TRBV28 with TRBJ2-2; D gene unclear. Per the germline V gene, CDR1 is MDHEN and CDR2 is SYDVKM. The CDR3 length is 13 residues. The CDR3: CASSLWGTGELFF. The CDR3 DNA is TGTGCCAGCAGCTTATGGGGAACCGGGGAGCTGTTTTTT.

This clonotype was detected ten times or more. The rearrangement joins TRBV10-2 to TRBJ1-4; unclear D gene. Germline V lookup: CDR1 WSHSY, CDR2 SAAADI. The CDR3 totals 12 residues. V lost 4 bases and J lost 1, with 1 base in between. CDR3 sequence: CASSVTNEKLFF. CDR3 DNA sequence: TGCGCCAGCAGTGTAACTAATGAAAAACTGTTTTTT.

The J gene is TRBJ2-2, the V gene TRBV19; the D gene is possibly TRBD2 (7 bases). The CDR3 extends over 14 amino acids. Germline CDR1 LNHDA, CDR2 SQIVND (reference sequence). V was trimmed by 9 bases and J by 7 bases, leaving 18 bases between them. The CDR3 nucleotides are TGTGCCAGCAGGGACGGGGGGCTCCTCGGGGAGCTGTTTTTT. This gives the protein CASRDGGLLGELFF.

This clonotype was observed at least ten times. The chain couples TRBV12-3 or TRBV12-4 to TRBJ1-6, with 9 positions matching TRBD1. With 2 bases clipped from V and 9 bases from J, the junction kept 5 bases outside the gene matches. This CDR3 has 15 amino acids. In nucleotides, the CDR3 is TGTGCCAGCAGTTTATTGGGACAGGGTCCTTCACCCCTCCACTTT. Encoded protein: CASSLLGQGPSPLHF.

This clonotype was observed many times. The J gene is TRBJ2-5, the V gene TRBV28; 8 bases fit TRBD1. In germline, CDR1 is MDHEN, CDR2 SYDVKM. V lost 5 bases and J lost 5; bases outside the gene matches: 10. The CDR3 sequence is 15 residues long. The CDR3 DNA follows: TGTGCCAGCAGTGACGGCAGGGGGCAACGGGAGACCCAGTACTTC. Its protein is CASSDGRGQRETQYF.

A note on this clonotype: Given a far larger clone just one base away, this is likely a sequencing read error. The chain employs TRBV2 and TRBJ2-3; D remains unclear. Matching the DNA end better, TRBJ2-1 makes the J call doubtful. The germline CDR1 and CDR2 sequences are SNHLY and FYNNEI. This CDR3 is built from 15 residues. This CDR3 is CASSEIRPAHNEQFF. For the CDR3, the DNA is TGTGCCAGCAGTGAAATTCGACCAGCCCACAATGAGCAGTTCTTC.

This clonotype was found many times. The V gene is TRBV28, the J gene TRBJ2-5; D remains ambiguous. V was cut by 3 bases and J by 5 bases, with 4 bases left in between. The germline V gene has CDR1 MDHEN and CDR2 SYDVKM. The CDR3 length is 11 residues. The CDR3 is CASSFGETQYF. CDR3 DNA sequence: TGTGCCAGCAGTTTTGGGGAGACCCAGTACTTC.